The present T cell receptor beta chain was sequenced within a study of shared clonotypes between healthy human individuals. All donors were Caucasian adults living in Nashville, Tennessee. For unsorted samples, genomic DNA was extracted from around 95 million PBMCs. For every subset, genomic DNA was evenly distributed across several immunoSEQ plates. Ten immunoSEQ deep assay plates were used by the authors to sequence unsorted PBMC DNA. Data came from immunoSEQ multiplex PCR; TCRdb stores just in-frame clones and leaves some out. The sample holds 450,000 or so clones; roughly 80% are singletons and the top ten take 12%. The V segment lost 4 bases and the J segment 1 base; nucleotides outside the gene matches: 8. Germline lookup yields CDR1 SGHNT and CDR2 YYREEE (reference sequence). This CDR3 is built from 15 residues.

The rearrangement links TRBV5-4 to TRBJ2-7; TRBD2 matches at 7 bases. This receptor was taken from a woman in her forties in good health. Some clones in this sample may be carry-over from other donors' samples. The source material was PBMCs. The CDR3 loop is CASSQGLAESYEQYF. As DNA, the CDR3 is TGTGCCAGCAGCCAAGGCCTAGCGGAGTCCTACGAGCAGTACTTC. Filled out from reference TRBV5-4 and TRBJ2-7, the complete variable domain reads ETGVTQSPTHLIKTRGQQVTLRCSSQSGHNTVSWYQQALGQGPQFIFQYYREEENGRGNFPPRFSGLQFPNYSSELNVNALELDDSALYLCASSQGLAESYEQYFGPGTRLTVT.